This entry lists 18 T cell receptor beta chains sequenced from one sample in a study of blood T cell repertoires in COVID-19. The method was immunoSEQ multiplex PCR; TCRdb's version includes in-frame clones alone and lacks a portion of them. In the table there are tens of thousands of clones, around 94% of which are singletons. Sequencing input: peripheral blood. These receptors all come from a human donor in a cohort sampled during active COVID-19.

This chain uses TRBV12-5 with TRBJ2-1; D is possibly TRBD1 (6 bases). This CDR3 is 12 amino acids long. The germline V and J ends were trimmed by 6 bases and 6 bases, with 9 bases remaining between them. Per germline, CDR1 LGHNT and CDR2 FRNRAP. For the CDR3, the DNA is TGTGCTAGTGGCAACAGGGCCAATGAGCAGTTCTTC. This codes for CASGNRANEQFF.

This clone came up a few times. The V gene is TRBV4-1, the J gene TRBJ2-5, with D possibly being TRBD1 (6 bases). CDR1 and CDR2 (germline): MGHRA, YSYEKL. The CDR3 is 18 amino acids. V shed 3 bases and J shed 3 bases, with 23 bases lying between them. The DNA for the CDR3 is TGCGCCAGCAGCCACCTGTCTGTGGGCACAGGGAGAGAAGAGACCCAGTACTTC. Amino acids: CASSHLSVGTGREETQYF.

This chain joins TRBV19 and TRBJ1-6; 9 positions match TRBD1. The J segment lost 8 bases and the V segment lost 3 bases, leaving 2 bases of the junction unmatched. The CDR3 length is 14 residues. Germline V gene data show CDR1 as LNHDA and CDR2 as SQIVND (reference sequence). The CDR3 coding sequence is TGTGCCAGTAGTATTGGGACAGGGTATTCACCCCTCCACTTT. Amino acids: CASSIGTGYSPLHF.

The chain couples TRBV18 to TRBJ2-2, with D perhaps TRBD1 (5 bases). The CDR3 covers 17 residues. Per the germline V gene, CDR1 is KGHSH and CDR2 is LQKENI. The V gene lost 3 bases and the J gene lost 0 bases, with 14 bases spanning the gap. In nucleotides, the CDR3 is TGTGCCAGCTCACCGGGAACAGGTACGACGAACACCGGGGAGCTGTTTTTT. Residues: CASSPGTGTTNTGELFF.

The genes are TRBV7-2 and TRBJ1-2; D remains unclear. This CDR3 contains 16 residues. Germline V gene lookup returns CDR1 SGHTA and CDR2 FQGNSA. The V and J ends lost 1 base and 4 bases respectively, with 16 bases between them. CDR3 protein: CASSLVGSRTFYGYTF. DNA for the CDR3: TGTGCCAGCAGCTTAGTAGGGAGTAGAACCTTCTATGGCTACACCTTC.

The rearrangement uses TRBV4-3 and TRBJ1-2; D gene ambiguous. CDR1 LGHNA and CDR2 YSLEER come from the germline V gene. The V end lost 0 bases, the J end lost 4 bases, and 6 bases lay between the germline ends. The CDR3 extends over 13 amino acids. The CDR3 sequence is CASSQEGSYGYTF. The CDR3 coding sequence is TGCGCCAGCAGCCAAGAGGGCAGCTATGGCTACACCTTC.

The rearrangement links TRBV7-2 to TRBJ2-7; D possibly corresponds to TRBD1 (5 bases). This CDR3 comprises 16 residues. Per germline, CDR1 SGHTA and CDR2 FQGNSA. V was trimmed by 1 base and J by 7 bases, leaving 20 bases between them. This CDR3 is CASSLEGPLKGWEQYF. The CDR3 DNA reads TGTGCCAGCAGCTTAGAAGGCCCTCTCAAGGGGTGGGAGCAGTACTTC.

The chain is built from TRBV5-6 and TRBJ2-6; 8 nucleotides line up with TRBD1. Germline V gene data show CDR1 as SGHDT and CDR2 as YYEEEE. Losses at the gene ends were 1 base for V and 2 bases for J; bases not matched to a gene: 5. The CDR3 has 17 residues. The CDR3 loop reads CASSLWTGTAGANVLTF. CDR3 nucleotides: TGTGCCAGCAGCTTGTGGACAGGGACGGCTGGGGCCAACGTCCTGACTTTC.

This rearrangement joins TRBV5-1 to TRBJ2-2; D remains ambiguous. The CDR3 is made up of 14 amino acids. V gave up 0 bases and J gave up 6 bases, with 9 bases separating them. Per germline, CDR1 SGHRS and CDR2 YFSETQ. In DNA form, the CDR3 reads TGCGCCAGCAGCTTGGCCGCGGAAGCCGGGGAGCTGTTTTTT. It specifies CASSLAAEAGELFF. The full variable domain, rest sourced from reference TRBV5-1 and TRBJ2-2, is KAGVTQTPRYLIKTRGQQVTLSCSPISGHRSVSWYQQTPGQGLQFLFEYFSETQRNKGNFPGRFSGRQFSNSRSEMNVSTLELGDSALYLCASSLAAEAGELFFGEGSRLTVL.

Worth noting for this clone: Sequence at one end of the junction differs from germline and may be a read error. The V and J genes are TRBV28 and TRBJ1-3; TRBD1 matches 8 bases. This CDR3 contains 12 residues. CDR1 is MDHEN, CDR2 SYDVKM, per germline. CDR3 residues: CASSLSGTGKNF. CDR3 bases: TGTGCCAGCAGTTTATCCGGGACAGGAAAAAATTTT. The full variable domain, its missing parts supplied by reference TRBV28 and TRBJ1-3, is DVKVTQSSRYLVKRTGEKVFLECVQDMDHENMFWYRQDPGLGLRLIYFSYDVKMKEKGDIPEGYSVSREKKERFSLILESASTNQTSMYLCASSLSGTGKNFGEGSWLTVV.

The genes are TRBV11-2 and TRBJ1-1; D possibly corresponds to TRBD1 (5 bases). The length of the CDR3 is 13 residues. Trimming cost V 5 bases and J 4 bases, with 11 bases left between them. Per the germline V gene, CDR1 is SGHAT and CDR2 is FQNNGV. CDR3 sequence: CASSPTGSTEAFF. The CDR3 DNA follows: TGTGCCAGCAGCCCCACAGGCTCCACTGAAGCTTTCTTT.

The chain has TRBV5-1 and TRBJ1-2, with 8 nucleotides matching TRBD1. From germline, CDR1 is SGHRS and CDR2 YFSETQ. The CDR3 has 13 amino acids. Germline trimming cut 4 bases from V and 7 bases from J; bases unmatched to any gene: 6. CDR3 bases: TGCGCCAGCAGCACGCAGGGGGCTCTTGGCTACACCTTC. Its translation: CASSTQGALGYTF.

The count of this clone is one. The rearrangement links TRBV28 to TRBJ1-6, with D hard to call. The CDR3 is made up of 16 amino acids. CDR1 is MDHEN, CDR2 SYDVKM, per germline. V lost 6 bases and J lost 9, with 21 bases in between. CDR3 DNA sequence: TGTGCCAGCAGCCCCCCAGACTCACAACCTGGTTCACCCCTCCACTTT. It encodes CASSPPDSQPGSPLHF. Supplemented by reference TRBV28 and TRBJ1-6, the full variable domain reads DVKVTQSSRYLVKRTGEKVFLECVQDMDHENMFWYRQDPGLGLRLIYFSYDVKMKEKGDIPEGYSVSREKKERFSLILESASTNQTSMYLCASSPPDSQPGSPLHFGNGTRLTVT.

This clone was detected once. The chain combines TRBV27 with TRBJ2-1; 7 nucleotides align to TRBD1. The CDR3 has 15 amino acids. The V gene's germline CDR1 is MNHEY and CDR2 SMNVEV (reference sequence). V gave up 7 bases and J gave up 1 base; unmatched junction bases: 7. CDR3 sequence reads: CASTPDRVSYNEQFF. Here the CDR3 DNA reads TGTGCCAGCACCCCCGACAGGGTTTCCTACAATGAGCAGTTCTTC.

This chain links TRBV11-3 with TRBJ2-2, with a tentative D call TRBD1 (6 bases). Germline loops: CDR1 SGHNT, CDR2 YENEEA. Trimming took 5 bases from V and 6 from J, leaving 13 bases between them. The CDR3 totals 14 residues. The CDR3 reads CASSPLTGSGELFF. CDR3 sequence (DNA): TGTGCCAGCAGCCCATTAACAGGGTCCGGGGAGCTGTTTTTT. The entire variable domain, with the rest obtained from reference TRBV11-3 and TRBJ2-2, is as follows: EAGVVQSPRYKIIEKKQPVAFWCNPISGHNTLYWYLQNLGQGPELLIRYENEEAVDDSQLPKDRFSAERLKGVDSTLKIQPAELGDSAVYLCASSPLTGSGELFFGEGSRLTVL.

This sequence joins TRBV29-1 and TRBJ2-1; TRBD2 matches at 10 bases. This CDR3 contains 13 residues. Trimming removed 5 bases from V and 7 bases from J; junction bases left unmatched: 5. CDR1 and CDR2 (germline): SQVTM, ANQGSEA. The CDR3 DNA sequence: TGCAGCGTTTTAGCGGGGGGTAAGAATGAGCAGTTCTTC. Protein sequence: CSVLAGGKNEQFF.

V usage is TRBV6-5 and J usage is TRBJ1-1; unclear D gene. V was cut by 8 bases and J by 5 bases, with 21 bases left in between. Germline V CDR1 and CDR2: MNHEY, SVGAGI. The CDR3 has 15 amino acids. The chain's CDR3 is CASSSTGFWYTEAFF. In DNA form, the CDR3 reads TGTGCCAGCTCGTCGACGGGGTTTTGGTATACTGAAGCTTTCTTT.

V and J are TRBV12-5 and TRBJ2-3, with D hard to call. The CDR3 runs to 14 residues. Trimming left V 5 bases short and J 6 bases short, with 15 bases between. Germline V gene data show CDR1 as LGHNT and CDR2 as FRNRAP. CDR3 residues: CASGRSSTGDTQYF. CDR3 DNA sequence: TGTGCTAGTGGTAGGTCCTCAACCGGGGATACGCAGTATTTT.